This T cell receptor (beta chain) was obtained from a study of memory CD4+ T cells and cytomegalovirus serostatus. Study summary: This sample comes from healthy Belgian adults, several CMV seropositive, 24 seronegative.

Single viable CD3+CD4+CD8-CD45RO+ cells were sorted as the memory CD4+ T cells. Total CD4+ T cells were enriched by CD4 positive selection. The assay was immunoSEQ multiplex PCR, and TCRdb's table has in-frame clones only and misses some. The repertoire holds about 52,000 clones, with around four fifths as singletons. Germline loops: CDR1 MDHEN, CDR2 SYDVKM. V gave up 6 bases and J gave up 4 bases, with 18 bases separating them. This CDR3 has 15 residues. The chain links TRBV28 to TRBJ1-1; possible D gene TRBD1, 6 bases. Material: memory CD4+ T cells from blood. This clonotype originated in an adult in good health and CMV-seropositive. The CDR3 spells CASRSRGRAVTEAFF. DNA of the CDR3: TGTGCCAGCAGGTCCCGGGGGCGGGCGGTCACTGAAGCTTTCTTT.